The 6 T cell receptor beta chains below were found in one sample sequenced in a study of glioma-infiltrating T cells. Amplification of TCR alpha and beta CDR3 regions from RNA used iRepertoire nested multiplex PCR. TCRdb reprocessed the multiplex PCR reads via MiXCR and lists one record per CDR3 protein. The repertoire holds under 20,000 distinct CDR3 sequences, with roughly 60% as singletons. The specimen was glioma tissue, nonneoplastic brain tissue, or PBMCs (not recorded which). The source is a human donor with low-grade glioma or glioblastoma, undergoing nonglioma brain surgery, or in good health (not recorded which).

This clonotype has a count of ten or more. The CDR3 protein is CASGRGTSGRGQYF. For the CDR3, the DNA is TGTGCCAGCGGACGAGGGACTAGCGGGAGAGGCCAGTACTTC. The V call is TRBV7-2, the J call TRBJ2-5; 14 bases are shared with TRBD2. Germline CDR1 and CDR2: SGHTA and FQGNSA. Trimming at V came to 8 bases and at J to 10 bases, leaving 9 bases not matched to a gene. The CDR3 spans 14 residues.

The rearrangement links TRBV6-2 or TRBV6-3 to TRBJ2-3; 8 nucleotides align to TRBD2. Germline V gene lookup returns CDR1 MNHEY and CDR2 SVGEGT. This CDR3 has 16 residues. V was pared by 4 bases and J by 2 bases, with 8 bases of the junction left unmatched. As DNA, the CDR3 is TGTGCCAGCAGTTCGGGGACTAGGATCATCACAGATACGCAGTATTTT. Translating it yields CASSSGTRIITDTQYF.

The chain carries TRBV20-1 and TRBJ2-7, with D possibly being TRBD1 (6 bases). V lost 3 bases to trimming and J lost 0 bases, with 15 bases between them. The CDR3 has 15 amino acids. Germline V gene lookup returns CDR1 DFQATT and CDR2 SNEGSKA (reference sequence). The CDR3 nucleotides are TGCAGTGCTAGTCCTACTCAGGGGCTCTCCTACGAGCAGTACTTC. Translated, it gives CSASPTQGLSYEQYF.

V gene TRBV28 combines with J gene TRBJ1-1; D remains ambiguous. Germline CDR1 and CDR2: MDHEN and SYDVKM. V dropped 10 bases and J dropped 0 bases, with 18 bases sitting between them. The CDR3 consists of 15 residues. DNA for the CDR3: TGTGCCATTAGTTTTTGGATGCTCATGAACACTGAAGCTTTCTTT. Its protein product is CAISFWMLMNTEAFF.

The V gene is TRBV7-2, the J gene TRBJ1-1; 9 bases map to TRBD1. The CDR3 is made up of 13 amino acids. Looked up from germline, CDR1 is SGHTA and CDR2 is FQGNSA. Trimming removed 1 base from V and 11 bases from J; junction bases left unmatched: 5. The CDR3 protein is CASSLEGQGWAFF. The CDR3, as DNA: TGTGCCAGCAGCTTAGAGGGACAGGGATGGGCTTTCTTT.

The chain combines TRBV5-4 with TRBJ2-6, with D maybe TRBD2 (5 bases). The germline V gene encodes CDR1 SGHNT and CDR2 YYREEE (reference sequence). The V and J ends lost 4 bases and 2 bases respectively, with 10 bases between them. The CDR3 is 15 amino acids. This CDR3 is CASSLDGTGANVLTF. The DNA for the CDR3 is TGTGCCAGCAGCCTGGACGGGACTGGGGCCAACGTCCTGACTTTC. Full variable domain (rest looked up from reference TRBV5-4 and TRBJ2-6): ETGVTQSPTHLIKTRGQQVTLRCSSQSGHNTVSWYQQALGQGPQFIFQYYREEENGRGNFPPRFSGLQFPNYSSELNVNALELDDSALYLCASSLDGTGANVLTFGAGSRLTVL.